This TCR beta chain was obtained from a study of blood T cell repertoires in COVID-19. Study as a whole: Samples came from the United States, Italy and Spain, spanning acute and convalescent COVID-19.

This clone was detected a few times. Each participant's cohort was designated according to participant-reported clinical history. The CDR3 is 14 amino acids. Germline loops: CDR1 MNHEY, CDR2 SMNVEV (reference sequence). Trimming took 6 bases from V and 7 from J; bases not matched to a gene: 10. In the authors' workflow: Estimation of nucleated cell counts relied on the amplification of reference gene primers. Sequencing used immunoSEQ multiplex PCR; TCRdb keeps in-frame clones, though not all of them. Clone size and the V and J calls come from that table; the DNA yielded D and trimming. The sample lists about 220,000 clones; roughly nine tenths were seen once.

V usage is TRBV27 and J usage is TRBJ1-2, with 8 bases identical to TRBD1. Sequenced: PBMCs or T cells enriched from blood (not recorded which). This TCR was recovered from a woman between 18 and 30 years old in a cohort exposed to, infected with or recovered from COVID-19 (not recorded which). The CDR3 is CASSHSDRVGGYTF. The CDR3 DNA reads TGTGCCAGCAGCCACTCGGACAGGGTGGGTGGCTACACCTTC.